The 30 T cell receptor beta chains reported below all come from one sample, sequenced in a study of T-cell memory formation after mild COVID-19. In TCRdb, the 5' RACE reads were re-called with MiXCR into one record per CDR3 protein. The sample has about 260,000 distinct CDR3 sequences, 8% to 9% seen once. Sequencing was carried out using PBMCs or a T cell subset sorted from them (not recorded which). These receptors were collected from a young man who had mild COVID-19 (a few samples of this study predate the infection). Cell type and time point are not known.

This chain connects TRBV15 to TRBJ1-3; tentative D call: TRBD1 (6 bases). The CDR3 contains 16 residues. Germline CDR1 reads LNHNV; CDR2 reads YYDKDF (reference sequence). V was shortened by 1 base and J by 3 bases, with 13 bases between the two germline ends. This CDR3 reads CATSRGRGFNGNTIYF. Here the CDR3 DNA reads TGTGCCACCAGCAGAGGAAGGGGGTTCAATGGAAACACCATATATTTT.

The chain carries TRBV5-6 and TRBJ2-1; possibly TRBD1 for D (6 bases). V was clipped by 4 bases and J by 4 bases, with 12 bases between them. Germline V lookup: CDR1 SGHDT, CDR2 YYEEEE. The CDR3 loop spans 14 amino acids. The CDR3 region has the DNA TGTGCCAGCAGCGGGTTGGACAGATACAATGAGCAGTTCTTC. Translated: CASSGLDRYNEQFF.

This clonotype was seen repeatedly, ten times or more. V is TRBV7-8 and J is TRBJ2-3; 10 bases are shared with TRBD1. Per germline, CDR1 SGHVS and CDR2 FQNEAQ. This CDR3 region has 17 residues. V was pared by 4 bases and J by 4 bases, with 11 bases of the junction left unmatched. The CDR3 DNA reads TGTGCCAGCAGCTCAGTTATGACAGGGGGCAACGCAGATACGCAGTATTTT. As protein: CASSSVMTGGNADTQYF.

This clonotype was seen only a few times. The chain links TRBV3-1 to TRBJ1-3; D ambiguous. From germline, CDR1 is LGHDT and CDR2 YNNKEL (reference sequence). CDR3 size: 18 residues. V dropped 4 bases and J dropped 4 bases, with 23 bases sitting between them. The DNA of the CDR3 is TGTGCCAGCAGCCCTGCACGGGAACAGCGACTAGGAGGAAACACCATATATTTT. Its translation: CASSPAREQRLGGNTIYF.

This clonotype has at least ten counts. The gene calls are TRBV12-3 or TRBV12-4 and TRBJ2-3; TRBD2 matches 15 bases. The junction had 5 bases not matched to a gene; V was cut back by 4 bases and J by 0 bases. The CDR3 runs to 18 residues. The CDR3 reads CASSWTSGGVSSTDTQYF. For the CDR3, the DNA is TGTGCCAGCAGTTGGACTAGCGGGGGGGTATCTAGCACAGATACGCAGTATTTT.

V gene TRBV12-3 or TRBV12-4 combines with J gene TRBJ1-4; a weak D match, TRBD1 (5 bases). V gave up 8 bases and J gave up 5 bases, with 15 bases separating them. This CDR3 region has 14 residues. CDR3 sequence: CASGLGAGNEKLFF. CDR3 DNA sequence: TGTGCCAGCGGGTTAGGGGCAGGAAATGAAAAACTGTTTTTT.

This chain uses TRBV14 with TRBJ2-2; no reliable D call. Germline V lookup: CDR1 SGHDN, CDR2 FVKESK. V lost 4 bases and J lost 2, with 11 bases in between. The CDR3 runs 15 residues. Here the CDR3 reads CASSPRTYNTGELFF. CDR3 coding DNA: TGTGCCAGCAGCCCTCGTACCTATAACACCGGGGAGCTGTTTTTT.

This clonotype was found many times. This chain links TRBV10-2 with TRBJ2-7; 9 nucleotides align to TRBD2. The CDR3 runs to 14 residues. CDR1 is WSHSY and CDR2 is SAAADI in the germline V gene. V was clipped by 5 bases and J by 4 bases; unmatched bases: 6. CDR3 sequence (DNA): TGCGCCAGCAGTCCCGGGACTAGCATGTACGAGCAGTACGTC. Translation gives CASSPGTSMYEQYV.

The V and J genes are TRBV7-2 and TRBJ2-3; 8 bases line up with TRBD2. Trimming at V came to 1 base and at J to 4 bases, leaving 7 bases not matched to a gene. The CDR3 is made up of 16 amino acids. From germline, CDR1 is SGHTA and CDR2 FQGNSA. The CDR3 bases are TGTGCCAGCAGCTTAGGCAGCGGGGGTAGGTCAGATACGCAGTATTTT. Protein product: CASSLGSGGRSDTQYF. The whole variable domain, remainder taken from reference TRBV7-2 and TRBJ2-3, is GAGVSQSPSNKVTEKGKDVELRCDPISGHTALYWYRQSLGQGLEFLIYFQGNSAPDKSGLPSDRFSAERTGGSVSTLTIQRTQQEDSAVYLCASSLGSGGRSDTQYFGPGTRLTVL.

This clonotype was found a few times. The chain employs TRBV7-9 and TRBJ2-3, with D tentatively TRBD2 (6 bases). The CDR3 is made up of 15 amino acids. Germline-derived CDR1 and CDR2 are SEHNR and FQNEAQ (reference sequence). V was trimmed by 5 bases and J by 0 bases, leaving 12 bases between them. CDR3 sequence: CASSTAGISTDTQYF. The CDR3 coding sequence is TGTGCCAGCAGCACCGCGGGAATAAGCACAGATACGCAGTATTTT.

The J gene is TRBJ1-2, the V gene TRBV18; 9 nucleotides align to TRBD1. This CDR3 is built from 15 residues. Losses at the gene ends were 5 bases for V and 4 bases for J; bases not matched to a gene: 8. Germline CDR1 KGHSH, CDR2 LQKENI. CDR3 in DNA: TGTGCCAGCTCATCGGACAGGGGTATAGGCTATGGCTACACCTTC. Translation: CASSSDRGIGYGYTF.

This clonotype was seen repeatedly, ten times or more. The chain is built from TRBV5-1 and TRBJ2-7; D possibly corresponds to TRBD2 (5 bases). This CDR3 is built from 14 residues. V lost 4 bases to trimming and J lost 3 bases, with 14 bases between them. In germline, CDR1 is SGHRS, CDR2 YFSETQ. The CDR3 region has the DNA TGCGCCAGCAGCGCCAGAGCCGGGGACTACGAGCAGTACGTC. This sequence encodes CASSARAGDYEQYV.

This clonotype turned up a few times. The CDR3 DNA sequence: TGTGCCAGCAGCTTAGGCGGGCAGGAAAAACTGTTTTTT. Translating gives CASSLGGQEKLFF. The rearrangement uses TRBV11-2 and TRBJ1-4; D gene uncertain. The CDR3 spans 13 residues. Trimming stripped 1 base from V and 8 bases from J, with 8 bases between. The V gene's germline CDR1 is SGHAT and CDR2 FQNNGV.

V gene TRBV5-1 combines with J gene TRBJ2-5, with 8 nucleotides matching TRBD2. V shed 4 bases, J shed 2 bases, and the junction held 4 bases outside the gene matches. The germline gives CDR1 SGHRS, CDR2 YFSETQ. CDR3 length: 14 amino acids. The CDR3 DNA sequence: TGCGCCAGCAGCATTACGGGGGGGCAAGAGACCCAGTACTTC. It specifies CASSITGGQETQYF.

V is TRBV6-2 or TRBV6-3 and J is TRBJ1-2; no reliable D call. The CDR3 extends over 13 amino acids. Trimming stripped 6 bases from V and 14 bases from J, with 22 bases between. CDR1 MNHEY and CDR2 SVGEGT come from the germline V gene. The CDR3 coding sequence is TGTGCCAGCAGCCCTCATCAGCCGACGGCGGGGACCTTC. Amino acid sequence: CASSPHQPTAGTF.

This rearrangement joins TRBV7-6 to TRBJ2-1; D is ambiguous. The germline V gene encodes CDR1 SGHVS and CDR2 FNYEAQ. V was shortened by 5 bases and J by 0 bases, with 14 bases between the two germline ends. CDR3 length: 16 residues. CDR3: CASSPVSSSSYNEQFF. The CDR3, as DNA: TGTGCCAGCAGCCCGGTTTCATCGAGCTCCTACAATGAGCAGTTCTTC.

The chain links TRBV5-6 to TRBJ2-3; 10 positions agree with TRBD1. The CDR3 loop spans 14 amino acids. Losses at the gene ends were 7 bases for V and 8 bases for J; bases not matched to a gene: 10. Looked up from germline, CDR1 is SGHDT and CDR2 is YYEEEE. CDR3 in amino acids: CASGWDRGTSTQYF. In nucleotides, the CDR3 is TGTGCCAGCGGGTGGGACAGGGGCACGAGTACGCAGTATTTT.

This chain connects TRBV24-1 to TRBJ1-2; D is perhaps TRBD1 (6 bases). CDR1 and CDR2 (germline): KGHDR, SFDVKD. This CDR3 is built from 13 residues. Deletions cut 6 bases from V and 3 bases from J, with 10 bases between. Here the CDR3 DNA reads TGTGCCACCAGTAGGGGGGCTGACTATGGCTACACCTTC. Its translation: CATSRGADYGYTF.

This clonotype was detected a few times. The chain has TRBV7-8 and TRBJ1-1; no reliable D call. CDR1 is SGHVS, CDR2 FQNEAQ, per germline. The CDR3 consists of 14 residues. V was cut by 6 bases and J by 7 bases, with 18 bases left in between. CDR3 nucleotide sequence: TGTGCCAGCAGTCATAGACCCGGGCGGGGTGAAGCTTTCTTT. It is translated as CASSHRPGRGEAFF.

The chain has TRBV10-3 and TRBJ1-1; no clear D. Germline-derived CDR1 and CDR2 are ENHRY and SYGVKD. This CDR3 contains 13 residues. Trimming removed 6 bases from V and 8 bases from J, with 16 bases in between. The CDR3 protein is CAISPRLSDEAFF. CDR3 in DNA: TGTGCCATCAGCCCCCGTTTGTCCGACGAAGCTTTCTTT.

The chain is built from TRBV29-1 and TRBJ2-1, with D perhaps TRBD1 or TRBD2 (5 bases each). Germline V lookup: CDR1 SQVTM, CDR2 ANQGSEA. Trimming took 7 bases from V and 9 from J, leaving 22 bases between them. The CDR3 has 14 amino acids. CDR3: CSGAGTTSGGEQFF. The CDR3, as DNA: TGCAGCGGAGCCGGGACCACGAGTGGGGGTGAGCAGTTCTTC.

The gene calls are TRBV7-9 and TRBJ2-4, with D unresolved. Trimming pared 0 bases from V and 0 bases from J, leaving 6 bases between. The CDR3 is 15 residues long. Germline V CDR1 and CDR2: SEHNR, FQNEAQ (reference sequence). CDR3 sequence reads: CASSLAFIAKNIQYF. CDR3 in DNA: TGTGCCAGCAGCTTAGCCTTCATAGCCAAAAACATTCAGTACTTC.

The chain combines TRBV27 with TRBJ1-1, with D maybe TRBD1 (6 bases). CDR1 is MNHEY, CDR2 SMNVEV, per germline (reference sequence). CDR3 length: 15 residues. V was pared by 7 bases and J by 0 bases, with 15 bases between. As DNA, the CDR3 is TGTGCCAGCAACACCGGGCCAGGGGTGAACACTGAAGCTTTCTTT. The encoded protein is CASNTGPGVNTEAFF.

J is TRBJ1-1 and V is TRBV12-3 or TRBV12-4, with 8 bases lining up with TRBD1. The junction had 10 bases not matched to a gene; V was cut back by 5 bases and J by 5 bases. The CDR3 is made up of 15 amino acids. Here the CDR3 DNA reads TGTGCCAGCAGTATTTCCTTACAGGGGGGAACTGAAGCTTTCTTT. It specifies CASSISLQGGTEAFF.

The chain joins TRBV18 to TRBJ2-7; 11 positions agree with TRBD1. The CDR3 has 15 amino acids. Germline values: CDR1 KGHSH, CDR2 LQKENI. The trim removed 6 bases at V and 2 bases at J, leaving 6 bases unmatched. The CDR3 sequence is CASSAGTGGTYEQYF. The CDR3 DNA reads as TGTGCCAGCTCCGCCGGGACAGGGGGGACCTACGAGCAGTACTTC.

In its sample, this clonotype was seen many times. The chain links TRBV7-6 to TRBJ1-1; 7 bases are a match to TRBD1. CDR1 is SGHVS and CDR2 is FNYEAQ in the germline V gene. The trim removed 3 bases at V and 8 bases at J, leaving 6 bases unmatched. The CDR3 totals 13 residues. The CDR3 sequence: CASSFYRGQEAFF. The CDR3 DNA reads as TGTGCCAGCAGCTTTTACAGGGGACAAGAAGCTTTCTTT.

CDR3: CASSERTSDTQYF. The CDR3, as DNA: TGTGCCAGCAGCGAGAGGACCTCCGATACGCAGTATTTT. The rearrangement links TRBV7-8 to TRBJ2-3; D unresolved. The length of the CDR3 is 13 residues. Germline V CDR1 and CDR2: SGHVS, FQNEAQ. Trimming took off 5 bases at V and 6 bases at J, with 12 bases between the two ends.

CDR3 coding DNA: TGTGCCAGCACCACAGGGAACACTGAAGCTTTCTTT. Residues: CASTTGNTEAFF. V gene TRBV7-9 combines with J gene TRBJ1-1; perhaps TRBD1 as D (5 bases). Germline-derived CDR1 and CDR2 are SEHNR and FQNEAQ (reference sequence). This CDR3 has 12 amino acids. V lost 7 bases to trimming and J lost 1 base, with 7 bases between them.

This chain connects TRBV7-9 to TRBJ2-3; D not certain. The germline CDR1 and CDR2 sequences are SEHNR and FQNEAQ (reference sequence). V lost 5 bases and J 5 bases, leaving 8 bases between the germline ends. CDR3 length: 12 amino acids. The CDR3 reads CASSHPVDTQYF. CDR3 DNA sequence: TGTGCCAGCAGCCACCCAGTAGATACGCAGTATTTT.

The CDR3 reads CASSKTGTGGSQYF. DNA of the CDR3: TGTGCCAGCAGTAAGACAGGGACAGGTGGATCTCAGTACTTC. The chain carries TRBV6-5 and TRBJ2-4, with 8 bases aligning to TRBD1. CDR1 is MNHEY and CDR2 is SVGAGI in the germline V gene. V lost 5 bases to trimming and J lost 12 bases; unmatched junction nucleotides: 12. This CDR3 is built from 14 residues.